The next 24 T cell receptor beta chains were all read from a single sample in a study of beta chain features in type 1 diabetes. The entirety of the isolated RNA underwent reverse transcription, so expressed TCRB transcripts were sequenced. This table comes from immunoSEQ multiplex PCR, and its TCRdb copy is limited to in-frame clones, with some not included. The table lists 95,000 to 150,000 clones, 16% of them singletons, with roughly 2.5% in the top ten. General study results and limits: Significant though moderate, a shortening of TCRB CDR3s appeared in all four CD4+ subsets of Type 1 diabetes patients.

The antigens these receptors bind are not known. The source material was central memory CD4+ T cells from blood. The receptors shown here come from a man younger than 45 with type 1 diabetes.

This clone has just a few counts. V and J are TRBV7-9 and TRBJ2-7, with unresolved D. There are 14 residues in the CDR3. Looked up from germline, CDR1 is SEHNR and CDR2 is FQNEAQ (reference sequence). Trimming took off 7 bases at V and 5 bases at J, with 18 bases between the two ends. The CDR3 coding sequence is TGTGCCAGCACCTCTGGGTCCAGTATTCACGAGCAGTACTTC. It yields the protein CASTSGSSIHEQYF.

This clone was found a few times. The J gene is TRBJ1-6, the V gene TRBV4-3; no clear D. Germline CDR1 and CDR2: LGHNA and YSLEER. This CDR3 region has 17 residues. The ends were cut back, 0 bases at V and 7 bases at J, with 16 bases in the middle. CDR3 amino acids: CASSQDYWEARNSPLHF. CDR3 DNA: TGCGCCAGCAGCCAAGATTATTGGGAGGCGAGAAATTCACCCCTCCACTTT.

The chain recombines TRBV15 with TRBJ1-1; the match to TRBD1 covers 8 bases. V shed 11 bases and J 4 bases; nucleotides not matched to a gene: 12. Germline V lookup: CDR1 LNHNV, CDR2 YYDKDF (reference sequence). The CDR3 covers 14 residues. The CDR3 coding sequence is TGTGCCTCTCATGATACAGGGGGTACCACTGAAGCTTTCTTT. It encodes CASHDTGGTTEAFF.

This clone occurred a few times. V and J are TRBV5-1 and TRBJ2-2, with 7 bases matching TRBD1. The CDR3 length is 16 residues. CDR1 SGHRS and CDR2 YFSETQ come from the germline V gene. V shed 4 bases, J shed 0 bases, and the junction held 6 bases outside the gene matches. In DNA, the CDR3 is TGCGCCAGCAGCGGATTTGACAGGGCGAACACCGGGGAGCTGTTTTTT. It yields the protein CASSGFDRANTGELFF. The full variable domain, with the rest looked up from reference TRBV5-1 and TRBJ2-2, is KAGVTQTPRYLIKTRGQQVTLSCSPISGHRSVSWYQQTPGQGLQFLFEYFSETQRNKGNFPGRFSGRQFSNSRSEMNVSTLELGDSALYLCASSGFDRANTGELFFGEGSRLTVL.

This rearrangement joins TRBV5-4 to TRBJ1-6, with D maybe TRBD1 (5 bases). Trimming shortened V by 3 bases and J by 7 bases, and 5 bases separated the two germline ends. Germline CDR1 SGHNT, CDR2 YYREEE (reference sequence). The CDR3 sequence is 12 residues long. The CDR3 here is CASSWGNSPLHF. CDR3 coding DNA: TGTGCCAGCAGCTGGGGGAATTCACCCCTCCACTTT.

In this sample, this clone turned up a few times. CDR3 in amino acids: CAWRETGAGEKLFF. The CDR3 DNA is TGTGCCTGGAGGGAGACGGGGGCAGGTGAAAAACTGTTTTTT. V is TRBV30 and J is TRBJ1-4; D perhaps matches TRBD1 (6 bases). V was trimmed by 3 bases and J by 7 bases, leaving 15 bases between them. Germline lookup yields CDR1 GTSNPN and CDR2 SVGIG (reference sequence). The CDR3 runs 14 residues.

This clone was counted only a few times. The rearrangement joins TRBV18 to TRBJ2-1; TRBD2 might be the D (6 bases). Germline CDR1 reads KGHSH; CDR2 reads LQKENI. The CDR3 spans 13 residues. V dropped 5 bases and J dropped 7 bases, with 12 bases sitting between them. The CDR3 reads CASSVGGPNEQFF. DNA of the CDR3: TGTGCCAGCTCAGTGGGGGGTCCGAATGAGCAGTTCTTC.

This chain uses TRBV5-4 with TRBJ2-1; D unclear. This CDR3 is 15 amino acids long. Trimming left V 4 bases short and J 0 bases short, with 11 bases between. Per germline, CDR1 SGHNT and CDR2 YYREEE (reference sequence). CDR3 sequence reads: CASSPGWGSYNEQFF. CDR3 bases: TGTGCCAGCAGCCCCGGATGGGGCTCCTACAATGAGCAGTTCTTC.

As for this clone: This may come from a read error, since a much larger clone is one base off. V and J are TRBV7-2 and TRBJ2-3, with D maybe TRBD2 (6 bases). The germline CDR1 and CDR2 sequences are SGHTA and FQGNSA. This CDR3 is built from 14 residues. Trimming left V 6 bases short and J 1 base short, with 11 bases between. CDR3 sequence reads: CASRRAGRTDTQYF. As DNA, the CDR3 is TGTGCCAGCAGGCGCGCGGGGCGCACAGATACGCAGTATTTT.

The chain carries TRBV9 and TRBJ2-5; the D gene is possibly TRBD1 (6 bases). The V end was cut by 5 bases, the J end by 1 base, with 21 bases between. Germline assignment: CDR1 SGDLS and CDR2 YYNGEE. This CDR3 comprises 17 residues. This CDR3 is CASSAEIQGTPQETQYF. The DNA of the CDR3 is TGTGCCAGCAGTGCCGAAATACAGGGAACTCCCCAAGAGACCCAGTACTTC.

V gene TRBV29-1 combines with J gene TRBJ2-5, with D possibly being TRBD1 or TRBD2 (6 bases each). The V end lost 4 bases, the J end lost 2 bases, and 17 bases lay between the germline ends. Per the germline V gene, CDR1 is SQVTM and CDR2 is ANQGSEA. The CDR3 is 15 residues long. CDR3 DNA sequence: TGCAGCGTTGGAGGAGGGGCACAGGGACAAGAGACCCAGTACTTC. This encodes CSVGGGAQGQETQYF.

A few counts support this clone. The chain uses TRBV28 and TRBJ1-5; 7 bases are shared with TRBD1. Germline-derived CDR1 and CDR2 are MDHEN and SYDVKM. J lost 5 bases, V lost 7 bases, and 8 bases had no gene match. The CDR3 loop spans 14 amino acids. The CDR3 DNA sequence: TGTGCCAGCATCCCAGGACAGGCGGATCAGCCCCAGCATTTT. Its translation: CASIPGQADQPQHF.

This clone came up a few times. The chain carries TRBV7-2 and TRBJ1-1; 8 nucleotides agree with TRBD1. The CDR3 extends over 13 amino acids. Germline CDR1 and CDR2: SGHTA and FQGNSA. J lost 6 bases, V lost 4 bases, and 4 bases had no gene match. CDR3 in DNA: TGTGCCAGCAGCTCCGGACAGGGATCTGAAGCTTTCTTT. Translating gives CASSSGQGSEAFF.

This clone was detected a few times. In the same sample, other DNA sequences code for this CDR3. The V gene is TRBV2, the J gene TRBJ2-7; D call uncertain. CDR1 SNHLY and CDR2 FYNNEI come from the germline V gene. Trimming cost V 4 bases and J 4 bases, with 5 bases left between them. CDR3 length equals 11 residues. The CDR3 loop is CASSVSYEQYF. The CDR3 DNA reads as TGTGCCAGCAGTGTTTCTTACGAGCAGTACTTC.

This clone was seen at least ten times. V gene TRBV10-3 combines with J gene TRBJ2-3, with D possibly matching TRBD2 (6 bases). Germline assignment: CDR1 ENHRY and CDR2 SYGVKD. The V and J ends lost 8 bases and 2 bases respectively, with 8 bases between them. The CDR3 contains 12 residues. CDR3 sequence reads: CAIGGNTDTQYF. CDR3 coding DNA: TGTGCCATCGGGGGGAACACAGATACGCAGTATTTT.

This clone was seen repeatedly, ten times or more. This CDR3 is also generated by other DNA sequences in the sample. The chain is built from TRBV29-1 and TRBJ1-3; D unclear. Trimming removed 3 bases at V and 1 base at J, with 7 bases between. Germline CDR1 is SQVTM and CDR2 is ANQGSEA. The CDR3 has 13 amino acids. The CDR3 sequence: CSVEAGSGNTIYF. CDR3 sequence (DNA): TGCAGCGTTGAGGCAGGATCTGGAAACACCATATATTTT.

This clone was seen only a few times. V and J are TRBV20-1 and TRBJ2-5; unclear D gene. From germline, CDR1 is DFQATT and CDR2 SNEGSKA (reference sequence). The V end was cut by 5 bases, the J end by 2 bases, with 6 bases between. This CDR3 comprises 11 residues. Here the CDR3 reads CSALWQETQYF. CDR3 coding DNA: TGCAGTGCTCTTTGGCAAGAGACCCAGTACTTC.

This clone was seen only a few times. The chain recombines TRBV6-6 with TRBJ1-3; D is undetermined. The CDR3 loop spans 12 amino acids. Looked up from germline, CDR1 is MNHNY and CDR2 is SVGAGI (reference sequence). Deletions cut 7 bases from V and 3 bases from J, with 7 bases between. The CDR3 is CASNRGGNTIYF. CDR3 nucleotides: TGTGCCAGCAACCGGGGTGGAAACACCATATATTTT.

A few counts support this clone. This sequence joins TRBV7-9 and TRBJ2-3; D gene ambiguous. The CDR3 sequence is 12 residues long. The V gene's germline CDR1 is SEHNR and CDR2 FQNEAQ (reference sequence). V was shortened by 1 base and J by 5 bases, with 4 bases between the two germline ends. Written as DNA, the CDR3 is TGTGCCAGCAGCTTAGGGCGAGATACGCAGTATTTT. Translated: CASSLGRDTQYF. Combining the CDR3 with reference TRBV7-9 and TRBJ2-3 gives the whole variable domain DTGVSQNPRHKITKRGQNVTFRCDPISEHNRLYWYRQTLGQGPEFLTYFQNEAQLEKSRLLSDRFSAERPKGSFSTLEIQRTEQGDSAMYLCASSLGRDTQYFGPGTRLTVL.

This clone occurred a few times. J is TRBJ1-2 and V is TRBV29-1; D gene uncertain. CDR3 length: 12 amino acids. The V gene lost 7 bases and the J gene lost 8 bases, with 17 bases spanning the gap. The V gene's germline CDR1 is SQVTM and CDR2 ANQGSEA. CDR3 nucleotides: TGCAGCGCCAAAGACCCAACTCACGGCTACACCTTC. As protein: CSAKDPTHGYTF.

This clone was seen more than once but under ten times. V and J are TRBV14 and TRBJ1-6, with 7 nucleotides matching TRBD1. V was pared by 2 bases and J by 9 bases, with 7 bases of the junction left unmatched. The CDR3 has 15 residues. Germline loops: CDR1 SGHDN, CDR2 FVKESK. DNA for the CDR3: TGTGCCAGCAGCCAACGCTCAGGGGGGAGTTCACCCCTCCACTTT. This gives the protein CASSQRSGGSSPLHF.

This clone was seen a single time. This rearrangement joins TRBV6-5 to TRBJ1-4; TRBD1 is a possible D gene (5 bases). V was trimmed by 4 bases and J by 7 bases, leaving 16 bases between them. The CDR3 is 15 amino acids. Germline V gene sequence: CDR1 MNHEY, CDR2 SVGAGI. CDR3 amino acids: CASSSTQGFGEKLFF. CDR3 bases: TGTGCCAGCAGTTCAACCCAGGGTTTTGGTGAAAAACTGTTTTTT.

CDR3 coding DNA: TGTGCCAGCAGACGGGACAGCTACAATGAGCAGTTCTTC. Its translation is CASRRDSYNEQFF. J is TRBJ2-1 and V is TRBV6-5, with TRBD1 identical over 7 bases. The V gene's germline CDR1 is MNHEY and CDR2 SVGAGI. CDR3 length: 13 amino acids. V shed 6 bases, J shed 3 bases, and the junction held 2 bases outside the gene matches.

This clone has a handful of counts. The CDR3 coding sequence is TGTGCCAGCAGCGGCTATGGACTAGCGGGGGCCCAAGAGACCCAGTACTTC. Protein product: CASSGYGLAGAQETQYF. V is TRBV9 and J is TRBJ2-5; TRBD2 agrees at 13 bases. Germline CDR1 SGDLS, CDR2 YYNGEE. This CDR3 has 17 amino acids. The J segment lost 1 base and the V segment lost 3 bases, leaving 6 bases of the junction unmatched.